One and the same sample provided the 3 T cell receptor beta chains below, sequenced in a study of regulatory T cells in long-lasting Graves disease. Documented time point: persistent/refractory GD, antithyroid drugs over 5 years with positive TRAb. From RNA extracted from PBMCs, the TCR library was made. Library construction for TCR beta used iRepertoire HTBI primers and Arm-PCR of CDR3 regions. TCRdb analysed the multiplex PCR reads with MiXCR anew, one entry per CDR3 protein. The sample has a few hundred thousand distinct CDR3 sequences; about a quarter are singletons. Source: peripheral blood mononuclear cells (PBMCs), taken when the disease was refractory, from a patient treated with antithyroid drugs. These receptors came from a female donor with Graves disease.

The chain uses TRBV19 and TRBJ2-5; D possibly uses TRBD1 or TRBD2 (5 bases each). The J call is in doubt because the DNA end fits TRBJ2-1 better. The CDR3 spans 16 residues. Germline V gene lookup returns CDR1 LNHDA and CDR2 SQIVND (reference sequence). This CDR3 reads CASSMAPGRQYNEQFF. CDR3 bases: TGTGCCAGTAGTATGGCTCCGGGGCGACAGTACAATGAGCAGTTCTTC.

J is TRBJ2-7 and V is TRBV12-3 or TRBV12-4, with TRBD2 as a possible D gene (5 bases). This CDR3 is built from 13 residues. Trimming removed 3 bases at V and 5 bases at J, with 11 bases between. The CDR3 nucleotides read TGTGCCAGCAGTTTGTCGGAGGTCCACGAGCAGTACTTC. Translating gives CASSLSEVHEQYF.

This clonotype has ten or more counts. The chain combines TRBV2 with TRBJ1-4; D call uncertain. V was pared by 6 bases and J by 4 bases, with 9 bases between. Germline V gene lookup returns CDR1 SNHLY and CDR2 FYNNEI. The CDR3 extends over 13 amino acids. CDR3 region: CASSRAGNEKLFF. In DNA, the CDR3 is TGTGCCAGCAGCCGGGCCGGTAATGAAAAACTGTTTTTT.